This TCR beta chain was obtained from a study of molecular identifiers for immune sequencing clone quantification. In regard to this clonotype: A much more abundant neighbour one base away suggests this may be a read error.

TCRdb re-derived calls from the PCR reads in MiXCR, one entry per CDR3 protein. The table has over 600,000 distinct CDR3 sequences, just under 20% seen once. V was pared by 5 bases and J by 0 bases, with 17 bases between. CDR3 size: 18 residues. Germline CDR1 and CDR2: SGHVS and FNYEAQ. Between about 18,000 and 1,000,000 sorted cells, with 10%, 30% or 50% RNA, yielded naive CD8 libraries. V is TRBV7-6 and J is TRBJ2-6; possible D gene TRBD1, 7 bases. Sequenced material: naive CD8+ T cells from blood, with Jurkat cell RNA spiked in. Subset reported: FACS-sorted CD8+CD4-CCR7+CD45RA+ naive T cells. The clonotype comes from a human donor in good health. Some libraries in this study had Jurkat cell RNA spiked in. The CDR3 nucleotides read TGTGCCAGCAGCCGCGGGACAGCTAAGGGCTCTGGGGCCAACGTCCTGACTTTC. It codes for CASSRGTAKGSGANVLTF.